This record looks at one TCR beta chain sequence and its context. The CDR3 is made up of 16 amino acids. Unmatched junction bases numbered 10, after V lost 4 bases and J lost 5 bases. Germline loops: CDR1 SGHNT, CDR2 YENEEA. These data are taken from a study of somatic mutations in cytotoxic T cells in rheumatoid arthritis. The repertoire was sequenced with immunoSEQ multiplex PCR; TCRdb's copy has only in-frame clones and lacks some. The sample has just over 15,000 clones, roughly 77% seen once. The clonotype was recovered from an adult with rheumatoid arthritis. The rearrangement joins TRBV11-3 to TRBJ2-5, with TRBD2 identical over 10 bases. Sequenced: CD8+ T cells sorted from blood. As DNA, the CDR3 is TGTGCCAGCAGCTCGTTAACAGGGACTAGCGTTGAGACCCAGTACTTC. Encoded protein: CASSSLTGTSVETQYF.